Listed below are T cell receptor beta chains from one sample, sequenced in a study of cytomegalovirus exposure and HLA in healthy donors. The table came from immunoSEQ multiplex PCR; TCRdb's copy has only in-frame clones and leaves some out. The table has 150,000 to 200,000 clones, 80% to 90% seen once. The sequenced material came from PBMCs. The receptors derive from a young man in good health and CMV-seropositive. CDR3s include the opening cysteine and the closing phenylalanine or tryptophan. D genes are given only for firm matches. Size values are once, few and many counts, or a class for expanded clones, and some rows have none.

>.|.|14|TRBV2|TRBJ1-4
CASREGQVNEKLFF
TGTGCCAGCAGGGAGGGGCAAGTTAATGAAAAACTGTTTTTT
>once|TRBD2|14|TRBV7-9|TRBJ2-1
CASSYASGFNEQFF
TGTGCCAGCAGCTACGCTAGCGGCTTCAATGAGCAGTTCTTC
>.|.|14|TRBV5-4|TRBJ2-1
CASSSPLTGGEQFF
TGTGCCAGCAGCAGTCCCCTAACGGGTGGTGAGCAGTTCTTC
>.|.|16|TRBV4-1|TRBJ2-1
CASSQYWGGTLNEQFF
TGCGCCAGCAGCCAATACTGGGGCGGGACCCTTAATGAGCAGTTCTTC
>.|TRBD1|13|TRBV6-1|TRBJ2-1
CASSSQGAREQFF
TGTGCCAGCAGTTCCCAGGGGGCGCGGGAGCAGTTCTTC
>few|.|13|TRBV5-1|TRBJ1-1
CASSFGSYTEAFF
TGCGCCAGCAGCTTCGGGTCTTACACTGAAGCTTTCTTT
>.|.|13|TRBV7-3|TRBJ2-1
CASSSGTRDEQFF
TGTGCCAGCAGCTCCGGGACTCGAGATGAGCAGTTCTTC
>.|TRBD1|15|TRBV28|TRBJ2-2
CASREDRRNTGELFF
TGTGCCAGCAGGGAGGACAGGAGGAACACCGGGGAGCTGTTTTTT
>.|.|14|TRBV7-2|TRBJ2-7
CASSQLSGMREQYF
TGTGCCAGCAGCCAACTCTCCGGAATGAGGGAGCAGTACTTC
>.|TRBD2|16|TRBV4-3|TRBJ2-2
CASSPGLAPNTGELFF
TGCGCCAGCAGCCCTGGACTAGCGCCTAACACCGGGGAGCTGTTTTTT
>.|TRBD1|14|TRBV4-1|TRBJ1-5
CASGGTGANQPQHF
TGCGCCAGCGGCGGGACAGGGGCAAATCAGCCCCAGCATTTT
>few|.|13|TRBV7-9|TRBJ1-4
CASSSSPGEKLFF
TGTGCCAGCAGCTCCTCGCCAGGGGAGAAACTGTTTTTT
>.|.|12|TRBV28|TRBJ1-2
CAVQTGSEGYTF
TGTGCCGTACAAACAGGGAGTGAGGGCTACACCTTC
>.|.|14|TRBV5-1|TRBJ2-7
CASSATGSSYEQYF
TGCGCCAGCAGCGCCACAGGGAGCTCCTACGAGCAGTACTTC
>.|TRBD1|15|TRBV27|TRBJ1-1
CASSSTGTVNTEAFF
TGTGCCAGCAGTTCGACCGGGACAGTGAACACTGAAGCTTTCTTT